What follows are 4 T cell receptor beta chains derived from one specimen sequenced in a study of cytomegalovirus exposure and HLA in healthy donors. In the PCR, 60 Vbeta and 13 Jbeta primers were used. Assay used: immunoSEQ multiplex PCR; TCRdb lists only in-frame clones, some missing. Found here are around 130,000 clones, about three quarters of them singletons; the top ten hold over 2%. The sequencing sample was made of PBMCs. These TCRs come from a woman aged 55-70 years in good health and CMV-seropositive.

The CDR3 coding sequence is TGTGCCAGTAGTATTGGGGCACAAGGCGGCTACACCTTC. The encoded protein is CASSIGAQGGYTF. The chain couples TRBV19 to TRBJ1-2; D may be TRBD1 (5 bases). Looked up from germline, CDR1 is LNHDA and CDR2 is SQIVND (reference sequence). This CDR3 region has 13 residues. The germline V and J ends were trimmed by 3 bases and 8 bases, with 13 bases remaining between them.

The rearrangement links TRBV9 to TRBJ2-5; a possible D gene is TRBD1 (6 bases). The CDR3 runs to 14 residues. V lost 4 bases and J lost 0, with 10 bases in between. The V gene's germline CDR1 is SGDLS and CDR2 YYNGEE. The chain's CDR3 is CASSHQGYQETQYF. Here the CDR3 DNA reads TGTGCCAGCAGCCACCAGGGGTACCAAGAGACCCAGTACTTC.

The rearrangement uses TRBV7-6 and TRBJ1-1, with D perhaps matching TRBD1 (5 bases). This CDR3 has 16 residues. V lost 5 bases and J 6 bases, leaving 22 bases between the germline ends. The germline CDR1 and CDR2 sequences are SGHVS and FNYEAQ. The DNA for the CDR3 is TGTGCCAGCAGCCAGGGCCTCATGACCACCGCACCTGAAGCTTTCTTT. It yields the protein CASSQGLMTTAPEAFF.

The chain combines TRBV5-1 with TRBJ2-3; D is undetermined. V gave up 4 bases and J gave up 5 bases, with 11 bases separating them. This CDR3 contains 13 residues. Germline assignment: CDR1 SGHRS and CDR2 YFSETQ. The CDR3 sequence is CASSAALGDTQYF. CDR3 DNA: TGCGCCAGCAGCGCCGCTCTAGGAGATACGCAGTATTTT.